This T cell receptor beta chain is from a study of T cell repertoires in cytomegalovirus infection. This clonotype was found many times. No antigen is known for it. TCRdb called the reads again in MiXCR, with one record for every CDR3 protein. The data hold more than 85,000 distinct CDR3 sequences, with about 30% observed a single time. Trimming shortened V by 0 bases and J by 1 base, and 3 bases separated the two germline ends. The CDR3 spans 13 residues. CDR1 is SGHTA, CDR2 FQGNSA, per germline. The sample was CD8+ T cells from cultured PBMCs, taken from culture after CMV antigen stimulation. This clonotype was sampled from a human donor in good health (CMV status not recorded). Some clones in this sample may be carry-over from other donors' samples. The J gene is TRBJ2-5, the V gene TRBV7-2; D gene uncertain. The chain's CDR3 is CASSLALQETQYF. In nucleotides, the CDR3 is TGTGCCAGCAGCTTAGCCCTCCAAGAGACCCAGTACTTC.